A single sample is the source of the 32 T cell receptor beta chains below, sequenced in a study of esophageal squamous cell carcinoma under preoperative chemotherapy. TCRdb passed the PCR reads through MiXCR, listing each CDR3 protein once. The sample gives 30,000 to 35,000 distinct CDR3 sequences, 52% of which show up once; roughly 24% is in the top ten. Time point specified: after preoperative PTX-NDP chemotherapy. This sample was obtained from a patient given preoperative chemotherapy. Source of these receptors: a human donor with esophageal squamous cell carcinoma. The donor label of this sample is uncertain.

The chain joins TRBV10-3 to TRBJ2-3, with TRBD2 identical over 8 bases. CDR1 is ENHRY, CDR2 SYGVKD, per germline. Trimming removed 10 bases from V and 1 base from J; junction bases left unmatched: 7. CDR3 length equals 14 residues. In DNA form, the CDR3 reads TGTGCCACCGGGAGGACTAGCCGCACAGATACGCAGTATTTT. This gives the protein CATGRTSRTDTQYF.

This clonotype was found a few times. The chain has TRBV12-3 or TRBV12-4 and TRBJ2-2; TRBD2 matches 10 bases. V dropped 7 bases and J dropped 16; count of bases not matched to a gene: 15. The CDR3 is 14 residues long. The CDR3 DNA sequence: TGTGCCAGCACCCCCAGCGGGGGGGCCGGGGCGCAGTTTTTT. Translated, it gives CASTPSGGAGAQFF.

Notes on this clonotype: A junction end diverges from the germline sequence, so it may reflect a read error. The chain joins TRBV10-2 to TRBJ2-4, with 7 bases aligning to TRBD2. The CDR3 loop spans 14 amino acids. Germline loops: CDR1 WSHSY, CDR2 SAAADI. The CDR3 here is CARSGAAGQNTQYF. In nucleotides, the CDR3 is TGTGCGAGGAGCGGGGCGGCAGGCCAAAACACCCAGTACTTC.

The rearrangement links TRBV3-1 to TRBJ2-1; 9 nucleotides match TRBD2. The length of the CDR3 is 18 residues. The germline gives CDR1 LGHDT, CDR2 YNNKEL (reference sequence). The junction had 7 bases not matched to a gene; V was cut back by 1 base and J by 0 bases. The CDR3 coding sequence is TGTGCCAGCAGCCAAGGCGAAGGCGGGGGGGTCTCCTACAATGAGCAGTTCTTC. Translating it yields CASSQGEGGGVSYNEQFF.

In this sample, this clonotype turned up a few times. The genes are TRBV28 and TRBJ2-2; 12 bases are shared with TRBD2. Germline V gene lookup returns CDR1 MDHEN and CDR2 SYDVKM. The CDR3 spans 15 residues. V was pared by 6 bases and J by 6 bases, with 5 bases of the junction left unmatched. The CDR3 sequence: CASSPSGGVSGELFF. The CDR3 bases are TGTGCCAGCAGCCCTAGCGGGGGGGTATCCGGGGAGCTGTTTTTT.

Note on this clonotype: A read error is likely, as this CDR3 ends without the conserved phenylalanine or tryptophan. No DNA is shown, since the ends of the CDR3 on it are uncertain; the CDR3 is the one TCRdb lists. The chain joins TRBV7-9 to TRBJ2-5; the table calls TRBD1, which could not be checked here. Germline CDR1 is SEHNR and CDR2 is FQNEAQ (reference sequence). The CDR3 totals 18 residues, both ends included. CDR3 residues: CASSLARFEGGSQETQFL.

The genes are TRBV4-1 and TRBJ2-1; D gene unclear. The germline V gene has CDR1 MGHRA and CDR2 YSYEKL. The length of the CDR3 is 13 residues. Deletions cut 1 base from V and 3 bases from J, with 4 bases between. The CDR3 loop reads CASSQGHYNEQFF. The CDR3 DNA reads TGCGCCAGCAGCCAAGGGCACTACAATGAGCAGTTCTTC.

CDR3 protein: CSARDTSGGAYEQYF. For the CDR3, the DNA is TGCAGTGCTAGAGATACTAGCGGGGGGGCCTACGAGCAGTACTTC. The chain couples TRBV20-1 to TRBJ2-7, with 13 nucleotides matching TRBD2. This CDR3 region has 15 residues. The V and J ends lost 0 bases and 2 bases, in that order; junction bases with no gene match: 1. Germline lookup yields CDR1 DFQATT and CDR2 SNEGSKA (reference sequence).

As concerns this clonotype: Because it lacks the conserved phenylalanine or tryptophan at the end, this CDR3 is likely a read error. Because the CDR3's place on the DNA is in doubt, the DNA is left out and the CDR3 is given as listed by TCRdb. This sequence joins TRBV7-2 and TRBJ2-5; the D call in the table, TRBD2, was not verified against the DNA. Including both end residues, the CDR3 is 16 amino acids long. Germline assignment: CDR1 SGHTA and CDR2 FQGNSA. CDR3 protein: CASSFNSGGPQETQYS.

This clonotype qualifies as medium-sized. This chain connects TRBV7-3 to TRBJ2-1, with TRBD2 matching over 9 bases. This CDR3 comprises 16 residues. From germline, CDR1 is SGHTA and CDR2 FQGTGA. Trimming removed 1 base from V and 12 bases from J; junction bases left unmatched: 13. The CDR3 DNA reads TGTGCCAGCAGCTTAATGGTTGCGGGGGGGCCTAAGGTGCAGTTCTTC. Translation gives CASSLMVAGGPKVQFF.

Details on this clonotype: The CDR3 ends on some other residue instead of the conserved phenylalanine or tryptophan, so this is likely a read error. The DNA of the CDR3 is TGTGCTAGCAGCCCCAGGGAGGGGGTTAAAGAGACCCAGTTCTCG. Protein sequence: CASSPREGVKETQFS. J is TRBJ2-5 and V is TRBV7-7; tentatively, D is TRBD2 (7 bases). Near its end, the DNA agrees better with TRBJ2-1, so the J call may be wrong. The CDR3 spans 15 residues. Per the germline V gene, CDR1 is SSHAT and CDR2 is FNYEAQ (reference sequence).

Points on this clonotype: The junction departs from germline at one end; a sequencing error may be responsible. The chain links TRBV7-2 to TRBJ2-3; D perhaps matches TRBD1 (5 bases). This CDR3 comprises 15 residues. Germline assignment: CDR1 SGHTA and CDR2 FQGNSA. CDR3 DNA sequence: TGTGCCAGCAGCAGCACCGCTACAGGCACCGGTACGCAGTTTTTT. Its translation is CASSSTATGTGTQFF.

The J gene is TRBJ2-3, the V gene TRBV6-8; unclear D gene. Germline CDR1 is MNHGY and CDR2 is SAAAGT. V lost 7 bases and J 9 bases, leaving 20 bases between the germline ends. There are 14 residues in the CDR3. CDR3 residues: CASIRLLGKNTQYF. Here the CDR3 DNA reads TGTGCCAGCATTCGGCTGCTAGGCAAAAACACGCAGTATTTT.

The chain is built from TRBV12-3 or TRBV12-4 and TRBJ2-5; TRBD1 or TRBD2 may be the D gene (6 bases each). This CDR3 is built from 16 residues. The germline V and J ends were trimmed by 6 bases and 1 base, with 18 bases remaining between them. This CDR3 is CASRTTRGGAQETQYF. For the CDR3, the DNA is TGTGCCAGCAGGACTACCAGGGGCGGGGCCCAAGAGACCCAGTACTTC.

This clonotype was counted a few times. The CDR3 protein is CASSLGDRGHNEQFF. CDR3 DNA: TGTGCCAGCAGCTTAGGGGACAGGGGGCATAATGAGCAGTTCTTC. V gene TRBV7-3 combines with J gene TRBJ2-1; TRBD1 matches 12 bases. The V segment lost 2 bases and the J segment 7 bases; nucleotides outside the gene matches: 3. The CDR3 has 15 amino acids. CDR1 is SGHTA, CDR2 FQGTGA, per germline.

The gene calls are TRBV7-6 and TRBJ2-3; possible D gene TRBD1, 6 bases. The last part of the DNA fits TRBJ2-5 better; the J call may be wrong. The V gene's germline CDR1 is SGHVS and CDR2 FNYEAQ. This CDR3 contains 14 residues. Here the CDR3 DNA reads TGTGCCAGCAGCGGGGGCCGGGTCACAGAGACCCAGTACTTC. Its translation is CASSGGRVTETQYF.

A remark on this clonotype: A much larger clone lies one base from this, so it may be a read error. The CDR3 loop is CASSFQGSSYNEQYF. The CDR3 DNA reads as TGTGCCAGCAGCTTTCAGGGGTCCTCCTACAATGAGCAGTACTTC. The chain employs TRBV7-3 and TRBJ2-1, with a possible D match to TRBD1 (6 bases). The DNA end favors TRBJ2-7, so the J call may be wrong. Germline lookup yields CDR1 SGHTA and CDR2 FQGTGA. The length of the CDR3 is 15 residues.

This clonotype was counted many times. The chain recombines TRBV7-8 with TRBJ2-5, with TRBD2 matching over 12 bases. After removal of 8 bases from V and 11 bases from J, the junction contained 12 bases not matched to a gene. The CDR3 length is 14 residues. Per the germline V gene, CDR1 is SGHVS and CDR2 is FQNEAQ. For the CDR3, the DNA is TGTGCCAGCCGGACTAGCGGGGTTTCTGATGAGCAGTACTTC. Translation gives CASRTSGVSDEQYF.

V usage is TRBV7-2 and J usage is TRBJ2-1, with a weak D call TRBD1 (7 bases). CDR3 size: 16 residues. V lost 0 bases and J lost 3, with 12 bases in between. Germline V gene sequence: CDR1 SGHTA, CDR2 FQGNSA. Written as DNA, the CDR3 is TGTGCCAGCAGCTTAGCTGCGGGACAGAACTACAATGAGCAGTTCTTC. Translation: CASSLAAGQNYNEQFF.

The chain employs TRBV7-8 and TRBJ2-5; D unresolved. Germline V gene lookup returns CDR1 SGHVS and CDR2 FQNEAQ. The V gene lost 1 base and the J gene lost 11 bases, with 11 bases spanning the gap. There are 12 residues in the CDR3. This CDR3 is CASSLVPGTQYF. The CDR3 DNA sequence: TGTGCCAGCAGCTTAGTCCCAGGCACTCAGTACTTC.

This clonotype was seen many times. The chain uses TRBV11-2 and TRBJ2-1, with a weak D call TRBD1 (7 bases). Per the germline V gene, CDR1 is SGHAT and CDR2 is FQNNGV. The V and J ends lost 2 bases and 3 bases respectively, with 26 bases between them. The CDR3 has 20 amino acids. CDR3 sequence (DNA): TGTGCCAGCAGCTTAACAGGGGTGGGCGGGCTAGCGTCTCTCTACAATGAGCAGTTCTTC. Translating gives CASSLTGVGGLASLYNEQFF.

Details on this clonotype: A junction boundary mismatches the germline segment, possibly from a read error. The genes are TRBV7-2 and TRBJ2-3; weak D call: TRBD1 (6 bases). The CDR3 totals 17 residues. CDR1 and CDR2 (germline): SGHTA, FQGNSA. As DNA, the CDR3 is TGTGCCAGCAGCTTGGGGGCCGGGACCCTAAACACCGGGACGCTGTATTTT. Amino acids: CASSLGAGTLNTGTLYF.

Written as DNA, the CDR3 is TGTGCCAGCAGCTTAGTTCCTCAGAGCGAGCAGTACTTC. This sequence encodes CASSLVPQSEQYF. The chain has TRBV7-2 and TRBJ2-5; D unresolved. The J call is in doubt because the DNA end fits TRBJ2-7 better. The CDR3 has 13 residues. Germline values: CDR1 SGHTA, CDR2 FQGNSA.

On this clonotype itself: Because it lacks the conserved phenylalanine or tryptophan at the end, this CDR3 is likely a read error. The limits of the CDR3 on the DNA are not certain, so only TCRdb's listed CDR3 is given. The chain joins TRBV7-8 to TRBJ2-5; the table gives TRBD2 as D, unverified against the DNA. The CDR3 is 14 residues long, counting both termini. The germline V gene has CDR1 SGHVS and CDR2 FQNEAQ. The CDR3 sequence: CASGRPLGQATQHS.

The rearrangement joins TRBV11-3 to TRBJ1-1; weak D call: TRBD1 (5 bases). Germline values: CDR1 SGHNT, CDR2 YENEEA. The CDR3 length is 14 residues. Between the trimmed V and J ends, which lost 5 bases and 5 bases, there was a span of 15 bases. DNA of the CDR3: TGTGCCAGCAGCGAGGTTGGGGGGGGGACTGAAGCTTTCTTT. It codes for CASSEVGGGTEAFF.

This clonotype was detected ten times or more. The rearrangement links TRBV6-1 to TRBJ1-2; the D gene is possibly TRBD1 (6 bases). Germline lookup yields CDR1 MNHNS and CDR2 SASEGT. Trimming cost V 6 bases and J 4 bases, with 9 bases left between them. This CDR3 contains 12 residues. The CDR3 bases are TGTGCCAGCAGACAGGGATCCTATGGCTACACCTTC. It specifies CASRQGSYGYTF.

This clonotype turned up a few times. The rearrangement links TRBV7-2 to TRBJ2-1; 13 bases align to TRBD2. The assigned J gene may be wrong: the sequence end matches TRBJ2-7 better. The CDR3 loop spans 19 amino acids. Germline-derived CDR1 and CDR2 are SGHTA and FQGNSA. CDR3 protein: CASSLVGRTSGGAYNEQYF. In DNA, the CDR3 is TGTGCCAGCAGCTTAGTAGGTCGGACTAGCGGGGGAGCCTACAATGAGCAGTACTTC.

The chain links TRBV11-3 to TRBJ2-1; TRBD2 matches 10 bases. The germline CDR1 and CDR2 sequences are SGHNT and YENEEA. Losses at the gene ends were 1 base for V and 0 bases for J; bases not matched to a gene: 3. The CDR3 has 17 amino acids. CDR3 DNA sequence: TGTGCCAGCAGCTTAGGATCTAGCGGGAGCTCCTACAATGAGCAGTTCTTC. This gives the protein CASSLGSSGSSYNEQFF.

This clonotype came up many times. The junction differs from germline at one of its ends, possibly a read error. In nucleotides, the CDR3 is TGTGCCAGCAGTCCCCTTACTACCGGGACAGGGCCTCACTTC. Residues: CASSPLTTGTGPHF. The J gene is TRBJ2-5, the V gene TRBV6-6; TRBD1 aligns across 9 bases. The CDR3 loop spans 14 amino acids. Germline CDR1 reads MNHNY; CDR2 reads SVGAGI (reference sequence).

In this sample, this clonotype turned up many times. The chain employs TRBV4-1 and TRBJ2-7, with a possible D match to TRBD2 (5 bases). The V end lost 0 bases, the J end lost 3 bases, and 12 bases lay between the germline ends. This CDR3 has 15 residues. CDR1 MGHRA and CDR2 YSYEKL come from the germline V gene. The CDR3 here is CASSQEGLTHYEQYF. CDR3 coding DNA: TGCGCCAGCAGCCAAGAAGGACTGACTCACTACGAGCAGTACTTC.

This clonotype was counted a few times. The chain is built from TRBV7-6 and TRBJ2-1; 12 bases map to TRBD2. Losses at the gene ends were 6 bases for V and 2 bases for J; bases not matched to a gene: 8. Germline V gene data show CDR1 as SGHVS and CDR2 as FNYEAQ. This CDR3 contains 17 residues. The CDR3: CASSPRLAGVTYNEQFF. The CDR3, as DNA: TGTGCCAGCAGTCCTCGACTAGCGGGAGTTACCTACAATGAGCAGTTCTTC.

This clonotype was counted many times. This CDR3 is CASSLAGSRTDTQYF. Here the CDR3 DNA reads TGTGCCAGCAGCTTAGCGGGGAGCCGTACAGATACGCAGTATTTT. The genes are TRBV7-9 and TRBJ2-3; weak D call: TRBD2 (5 bases). The CDR3 is 15 amino acids. Germline CDR1 is SEHNR and CDR2 is FQNEAQ (reference sequence). V lost 0 bases, J lost 3 bases, and 10 bases lay in between.